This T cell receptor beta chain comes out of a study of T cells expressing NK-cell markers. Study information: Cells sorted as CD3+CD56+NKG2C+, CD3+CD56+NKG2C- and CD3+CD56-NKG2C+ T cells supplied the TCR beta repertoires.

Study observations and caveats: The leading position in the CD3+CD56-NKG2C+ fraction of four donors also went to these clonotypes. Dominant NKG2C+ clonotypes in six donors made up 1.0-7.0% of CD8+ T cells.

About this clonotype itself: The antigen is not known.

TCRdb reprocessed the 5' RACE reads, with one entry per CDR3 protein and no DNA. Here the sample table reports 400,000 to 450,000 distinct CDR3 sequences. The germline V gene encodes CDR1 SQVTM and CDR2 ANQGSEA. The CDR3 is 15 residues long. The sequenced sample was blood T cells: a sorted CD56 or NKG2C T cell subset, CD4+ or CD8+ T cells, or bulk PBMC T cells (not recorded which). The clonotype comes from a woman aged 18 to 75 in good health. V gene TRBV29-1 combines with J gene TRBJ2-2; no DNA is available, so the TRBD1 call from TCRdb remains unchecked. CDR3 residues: CSVDSRTGNSGELFF.